Below, one TCR beta chain is given with its context. CDR3 size: 15 residues. V gave up 6 bases and J gave up 3 bases; unmatched junction bases: 8. The germline V gene has CDR1 MGHRA and CDR2 YSYEKL. The data were taken from a study of blood T cell repertoires in COVID-19. About the research overall: Nucleic acid was either cDNA or gDNA, and it came from T cells, B-cell-depleted T cells, or PBMCs.

Method: immunoSEQ multiplex PCR; TCRdb's copy keeps in-frame clones and lacks some. The table shows about 400,000 clones, with around 84% occurring only once. This clonotype was sampled from a human donor in a cohort sampled during active COVID-19. The sequenced sample consisted of peripheral blood. The chain couples TRBV4-1 to TRBJ2-3, with 8 nucleotides matching TRBD2. Here the CDR3 reads CASRQSGSRTDTQYF. In DNA, the CDR3 is TGCGCCAGCAGGCAGAGCGGGAGTAGAACAGATACGCAGTATTTT.